The 21 T cell receptor beta chains below all came from one sample that was sequenced in a study of human T cells and chemical hapten exposure. Time point noted: patch test 2, 6 weeks after DPC sensitization. Treatment of the sample: therapeutic diphenylcyclopropenone sensitization with weekly scalp DPC. TCRdb re-called the RACE reads with MiXCR, one entry per CDR3 protein. The table has fewer than 100,000 distinct CDR3 sequences, about 9% seen once. The sequencing used whole blood, collected in connection with sensitization to the hapten diphenylcyclopropenone (DPC). All receptors come from a woman aged 35 to 49 with alopecia areata. Some clones in this sample may be carry-over from other donors' samples.

The sample holds many counts of this clonotype. The rearrangement uses TRBV27 and TRBJ2-1, with 7 bases lining up with TRBD1. The CDR3 contains 15 residues. Germline CDR1 MNHEY, CDR2 SMNVEV (reference sequence). V lost 4 bases, J lost 4 bases, and 7 bases stayed unmatched. The CDR3 DNA follows: TGTGCCAGCAGTTCCGACAGGGACGGATACAATGAGCAGTTCTTC. Its protein product is CASSSDRDGYNEQFF.

This clonotype was picked up a small number of times. The chain joins TRBV18 to TRBJ2-7; D unclear. Trimming shortened V by 3 bases and J by 2 bases, and 8 bases separated the two germline ends. The CDR3 runs 13 residues. Germline V gene lookup returns CDR1 KGHSH and CDR2 LQKENI. The chain's CDR3 is CASSPDGTYEQYF. The CDR3 DNA sequence: TGTGCCAGCTCACCGGACGGTACCTACGAGCAGTACTTC.

The genes are TRBV28 and TRBJ2-1; weak D call: TRBD2 (5 bases). V was shortened by 2 bases and J by 5 bases, with 13 bases between the two germline ends. Germline V lookup: CDR1 MDHEN, CDR2 SYDVKM. The CDR3 loop spans 15 amino acids. The CDR3 region is CASSLKAAGNNEQFF. The CDR3 bases are TGTGCCAGCAGTTTAAAAGCGGCGGGTAACAATGAGCAGTTCTTC. The entire variable domain, with the rest obtained from reference TRBV28 and TRBJ2-1, is as follows: DVKVTQSSRYLVKRTGEKVFLECVQDMDHENMFWYRQDPGLGLRLIYFSYDVKMKEKGDIPEGYSVSREKKERFSLILESASTNQTSMYLCASSLKAAGNNEQFFGPGTRLTVL.

This sequence joins TRBV13 and TRBJ2-7, with D possibly being TRBD1 or TRBD2 (5 bases each). Germline V CDR1 and CDR2: PRHDT, FYEKMQ (reference sequence). The germline V and J ends were trimmed by 6 bases and 6 bases, with 15 bases remaining between them. CDR3 size: 13 residues. CDR3 region: CASSSGTPGEQYF. Here the CDR3 DNA reads TGTGCCAGCAGTTCCGGGACCCCTGGCGAGCAGTACTTC.

The sample holds many counts of this clonotype. The chain links TRBV9 to TRBJ2-7; D gene uncertain. Germline V gives CDR1 SGDLS, CDR2 YYNGEE. V was trimmed by 4 bases and J by 4 bases, leaving 12 bases between them. This CDR3 contains 13 residues. CDR3 sequence: CASSPQGRYEQYF. The CDR3, as DNA: TGTGCCAGCAGCCCCCAAGGACGTTACGAGCAGTACTTC.

In this sample, this clonotype turned up a few times. The chain couples TRBV18 to TRBJ1-2; the D gene is possibly TRBD1 (6 bases). Germline CDR1 and CDR2: KGHSH and LQKENI. V lost 3 bases to trimming and J lost 4 bases, with 12 bases between them. The CDR3 sequence is 14 residues long. The CDR3 is CASSPPGQTYGYTF. CDR3 nucleotides: TGTGCCAGCTCACCTCCGGGACAAACCTATGGCTACACCTTC.

This clonotype was recorded many times. V usage is TRBV7-6 and J usage is TRBJ2-3; 13 positions match TRBD2. The J segment lost 5 bases and the V segment lost 5 bases, leaving 13 bases of the junction unmatched. Germline-derived CDR1 and CDR2 are SGHVS and FNYEAQ. The CDR3 totals 18 residues. The CDR3 reads CASSPGLAGDHTQDTQYF. The CDR3 coding sequence is TGTGCCAGCAGCCCTGGACTAGCGGGAGACCATACACAAGATACGCAGTATTTT.

This clonotype occurred a few times. This chain joins TRBV6-6 and TRBJ2-7, with 9 bases identical to TRBD2. Trimming cost V 4 bases and J 3 bases; bases outside gene matches: 4. CDR1 is MNHNY, CDR2 SVGAGI, per germline (reference sequence). CDR3 length: 14 amino acids. The CDR3 protein is CASSLSGRRYEQYF. CDR3 nucleotide sequence: TGTGCCAGCAGTTTAAGCGGGAGGCGCTACGAGCAGTACTTC.

The chain recombines TRBV10-3 with TRBJ1-5; D uncertain. Trimming left V 2 bases short and J 1 base short, with 12 bases between. Germline V gene sequence: CDR1 ENHRY, CDR2 SYGVKD. CDR3 length equals 16 residues. CDR3 protein: CAISESPPGSNQPQHF. The CDR3 DNA reads as TGTGCCATCAGTGAGAGTCCCCCCGGGAGCAATCAGCCCCAGCATTTT.

This clonotype has a handful of counts. This sequence joins TRBV3-1 and TRBJ2-2; the D is unclear. Trimming took off 5 bases at V and 4 bases at J, with 20 bases between the two ends. Germline-derived CDR1 and CDR2 are LGHDT and YNNKEL (reference sequence). The CDR3 is 17 amino acids. The CDR3 DNA is TGTGCCAGCAGCATCTGGGGTTTGCGGAGAATCACCGGGGAGCTGTTTTTT. This encodes CASSIWGLRRITGELFF.

CDR3: CASSIGTSGYNEQFF. The CDR3, as DNA: TGTGCCAGTAGTATAGGGACTAGCGGGTACAATGAGCAGTTCTTC. The chain has TRBV19 and TRBJ2-1; 11 bases are shared with TRBD2. V trimming: 1 base; J trimming: 4 bases; junction bases outside the gene matches: 0. Germline V lookup: CDR1 LNHDA, CDR2 SQIVND (reference sequence). The CDR3 runs to 15 residues.

The chain combines TRBV29-1 with TRBJ2-5; D may be TRBD2 (6 bases). V dropped 6 bases and J dropped 2 bases, with 13 bases sitting between them. CDR1 and CDR2 (germline): SQVTM, ANQGSEA. The CDR3 length is 13 residues. The CDR3 protein is CSVPSGDQETQYF. In DNA form, the CDR3 reads TGCAGCGTCCCTTCGGGGGATCAAGAGACCCAGTACTTC.

This clonotype occurred a few times. The chain uses TRBV6-2 or TRBV6-3 and TRBJ2-7, with TRBD1 matching over 7 bases. J lost 0 bases, V lost 2 bases, and 7 bases had no gene match. Looked up from germline, CDR1 is MNHEY and CDR2 is SVGEGT. The CDR3 runs to 16 residues. Written as DNA, the CDR3 is TGTGCCAGCAGTTACCGGGACAGAGGTAACTCCTACGAGCAGTACTTC. It is translated as CASSYRDRGNSYEQYF.

This clonotype came up many times. The chain links TRBV24-1 to TRBJ2-3; D might be TRBD2 (5 bases). The CDR3 is 15 residues long. With 7 bases removed from V and 2 bases from J, the gap between germline ends came to 15 bases. The V gene's germline CDR1 is KGHDR and CDR2 SFDVKD. CDR3 nucleotides: TGTGCCACCAGCACCACTAGAGGTTTCACAGATACGCAGTATTTT. Translated, it gives CATSTTRGFTDTQYF.

This sequence joins TRBV5-5 and TRBJ1-3; D is ambiguous. The CDR3 totals 11 residues. From germline, CDR1 is SGHKS and CDR2 YYEKEE (reference sequence). V gave up 6 bases and J gave up 7 bases, with 8 bases separating them. As DNA, the CDR3 is TGTGCCAGCATCCTATCTAACACCATATATTTT. This sequence encodes CASILSNTIYF.

This clonotype has a count of ten or more. V and J are TRBV7-6 and TRBJ2-7; the D is unclear. V was pared by 1 base and J by 0 bases, with 7 bases between. The CDR3 is made up of 14 amino acids. Germline lookup yields CDR1 SGHVS and CDR2 FNYEAQ. CDR3 residues: CASSLVTHSYEQYF. CDR3 sequence (DNA): TGTGCCAGCAGCTTAGTGACGCACTCCTACGAGCAGTACTTC. The entire variable domain, with the rest obtained from reference TRBV7-6 and TRBJ2-7, is as follows: GAGVSQSPRYKVTKRGQDVALRCDPISGHVSLYWYRQALGQGPEFLTYFNYEAQQDKSGLPNDRFSAERPEGSISTLTIQRTEQRDSAMYRCASSLVTHSYEQYFGPGTRLTVT.

The chain uses TRBV3-1 and TRBJ1-2; D unresolved. The CDR3 sequence is 17 residues long. Germline V gene lookup returns CDR1 LGHDT and CDR2 YNNKEL (reference sequence). The ends were cut back, 0 bases at V and 2 bases at J, with 16 bases in the middle. CDR3 sequence reads: CASSQEPPGRVNYGYTF. The CDR3 region has the DNA TGTGCCAGCAGCCAAGAGCCCCCAGGTAGGGTGAACTATGGCTACACCTTC.

This clonotype was picked up many times. The rearrangement links TRBV29-1 to TRBJ2-7; 13 bases agree with TRBD2. Germline CDR1 and CDR2: SQVTM and ANQGSEA. The CDR3 runs to 15 residues. V shed 1 base and J 2 bases; nucleotides not matched to a gene: 2. The CDR3 loop reads CSVEGTSGGTYEQYF. The CDR3 DNA reads TGCAGCGTTGAAGGGACTAGCGGGGGAACCTACGAGCAGTACTTC.

This clonotype was observed at least ten times. The CDR3 nucleotides read TGTGCCAGCAGGGGGACAGAGTACAATGAGCAGTTCTTC. Translation gives CASRGTEYNEQFF. The gene calls are TRBV6-1 and TRBJ2-1; TRBD1 matches at 7 bases. Germline CDR1 and CDR2: MNHNS and SASEGT. CDR3 length equals 13 residues. The J segment lost 4 bases and the V segment lost 6 bases, leaving 3 bases of the junction unmatched.

The chain employs TRBV6-6 and TRBJ1-1; D is uncertain. V was trimmed by 1 base and J by 3 bases, leaving 9 bases between them. CDR1 and CDR2 from the germline V gene are MNHNY and SVGAGI (reference sequence). The CDR3 runs to 14 residues. The CDR3 DNA reads as TGTGCCAGCAGTTACTTCGGCCTCGACACTGAAGCTTTCTTT. Translated: CASSYFGLDTEAFF.

This clonotype was recorded many times. The chain couples TRBV30 to TRBJ1-1, with D possibly being TRBD1 (6 bases). The germline V gene encodes CDR1 GTSNPN and CDR2 SVGIG (reference sequence). The V end lost 5 bases, the J end lost 3 bases, and 16 bases lay between the germline ends. This CDR3 is built from 14 residues. Written as DNA, the CDR3 is TGTGCCTGGCAGATCACAGGGAGGTACACTGAAGCTTTCTTT. It encodes CAWQITGRYTEAFF.